The next 32 T cell receptor beta chains were all read from a single sample in a study of T cell responses to AZD1222 COVID-19 vaccine. TCRdb's copy holds only in-frame clones and misses some; the assay was immunoSEQ multiplex PCR. Here the sample spans 150,000 to 200,000 clones, 90% to 95% being singletons. Sample: peripheral blood, taken on day 0 of AZD1222 vaccination. These receptors came from an adult in good health.

The rearrangement uses TRBV19 and TRBJ1-1; D not certain. With 6 bases removed from V and 10 bases from J, the gap between germline ends came to 12 bases. The CDR3 loop spans 11 amino acids. The germline CDR1 and CDR2 sequences are LNHDA and SQIVND (reference sequence). The CDR3 loop is CASSEPLGAFF. CDR3 bases: TGTGCCAGTAGCGAACCCCTGGGAGCTTTCTTT.

A note on this clone: One end of the junction fails to match germline, which may point to a read error. The rearrangement uses TRBV10-2 and TRBJ2-4; 15 bases map to TRBD2. CDR3 size: 17 residues. CDR1 is WSHSY, CDR2 SAAADI, per germline. CDR3 in amino acids: CASTESGTSGRKNIQYF. CDR3 coding DNA: TGCGCCAGCACTGAGAGTGGGACTAGCGGGAGGAAAAACATTCAGTACTTC.

This clone occurred many times. The rearrangement joins TRBV6-1 to TRBJ1-5, with a weak D call TRBD1 (6 bases). The germline gives CDR1 MNHNS, CDR2 SASEGT. This CDR3 has 17 amino acids. Trimming removed 3 bases at V and 0 bases at J, with 15 bases between. The CDR3 coding sequence is TGTGCCAGCAGTGAGATTAGGGGGGCAAATAGCAATCAGCCCCAGCATTTT. Amino acids: CASSEIRGANSNQPQHF.

The rearrangement joins TRBV6-6 to TRBJ1-6; D is undetermined. This CDR3 has 15 residues. Germline V gives CDR1 MNHNY, CDR2 SVGAGI (reference sequence). The V end lost 0 bases, the J end lost 7 bases, and 10 bases lay between the germline ends. The chain's CDR3 is CASSYSTGENSPLHF. CDR3 in DNA: TGTGCCAGCAGTTACTCGACCGGAGAGAATTCACCCCTCCACTTT.

The chain has TRBV30 and TRBJ2-3; TRBD2 matches 8 bases. V shed 8 bases, J shed 3 bases, and the junction held 10 bases outside the gene matches. Germline lookup yields CDR1 GTSNPN and CDR2 SVGIG (reference sequence). This CDR3 contains 14 residues. This CDR3 is CAGSGISMTDTQYF. CDR3 sequence (DNA): TGTGCCGGTAGCGGGATCAGTATGACAGATACGCAGTATTTT.

V usage is TRBV4-1 and J usage is TRBJ1-3; a possible D gene is TRBD1 (5 bases). CDR1 and CDR2 (germline): MGHRA, YSYEKL. Trimming stripped 0 bases from V and 1 base from J, with 7 bases between. CDR3 length: 15 amino acids. CDR3 bases: TGCGCCAGCAGCCAAGAGGACATATCTGGAAACACCATATATTTT. As protein: CASSQEDISGNTIYF.

This clone appeared once. The CDR3 DNA reads as TGTGCCAGCAGTGATAGGCCAGGGGGGGTAGAGACCCAGTACTTC. It encodes CASSDRPGGVETQYF. The V and J genes are TRBV6-1 and TRBJ2-5; D assignment may be TRBD1 or TRBD2 (7 bases each). Germline V gene lookup returns CDR1 MNHNS and CDR2 SASEGT. Trimming stripped 3 bases from V and 4 bases from J, with 15 bases between. The CDR3 is made up of 15 amino acids.

The chain combines TRBV24-1 with TRBJ2-1, with 12 bases fitting TRBD2. V was clipped by 4 bases and J by 6 bases; unmatched bases: 6. The CDR3 extends over 16 amino acids. Germline V gene lookup returns CDR1 KGHDR and CDR2 SFDVKD. The CDR3 bases are TGTGCCACCAGTGAGCCCCTAGCGGGAGGGGGCAATGAGCAGTTCTTC. Protein product: CATSEPLAGGGNEQFF.

This sequence joins TRBV6-5 and TRBJ1-2; D gene unclear. This CDR3 spans 14 amino acids. CDR1 and CDR2 (germline): MNHEY, SVGAGI. Trimming left V 5 bases short and J 0 bases short, with 10 bases between. CDR3 sequence reads: CASSPRPSNYGYTF. The CDR3 nucleotides are TGTGCCAGCAGTCCGCGACCATCTAACTATGGCTACACCTTC.

V is TRBV9 and J is TRBJ2-2; perhaps TRBD2 as D (5 bases). The CDR3 runs to 14 residues. Germline CDR1 SGDLS, CDR2 YYNGEE. V shed 4 bases and J shed 7 bases, with 14 bases lying between them. The CDR3 here is CASSLVSVDGELFF. CDR3 coding DNA: TGTGCCAGCAGCCTTGTTAGCGTGGACGGGGAGCTGTTTTTT. The whole variable domain, remainder taken from reference TRBV9 and TRBJ2-2, is DSGVTQTPKHLITATGQRVTLRCSPRSGDLSVYWYQQSLDQGLQFLIQYYNGEERAKGNILERFSAQQFPDLHSELNLSSLELGDSALYFCASSLVSVDGELFFGEGSRLTVL.

The rearrangement joins TRBV28 to TRBJ1-6; D gene uncertain. The germline V and J ends were trimmed by 4 bases and 9 bases, with 7 bases remaining between them. The CDR3 runs 12 residues. Germline lookup yields CDR1 MDHEN and CDR2 SYDVKM. The CDR3 region has the DNA TGTGCCAGCAGTTCGGGTCCTTCACCCCTCCACTTT. Translated: CASSSGPSPLHF.

The chain joins TRBV19 to TRBJ2-3; 8 bases line up with TRBD2. CDR3 length equals 16 residues. Per the germline V gene, CDR1 is LNHDA and CDR2 is SQIVND (reference sequence). The junction had 7 bases not matched to a gene; V was cut back by 3 bases and J by 2 bases. For the CDR3, the DNA is TGTGCCAGTAGTATGGGGACTAGTGGGGCCACAGATACGCAGTATTTT. Its translation is CASSMGTSGATDTQYF. The entire variable domain, with the rest obtained from reference TRBV19 and TRBJ2-3, is as follows: DGGITQSPKYLFRKEGQNVTLSCEQNLNHDAMYWYRQDPGQGLRLIYYSQIVNDFQKGDIAEGYSVSREKKESFPLTVTSAQKNPTAFYLCASSMGTSGATDTQYFGPGTRLTVL.

V usage is TRBV7-8 and J usage is TRBJ2-5; 14 nucleotides line up with TRBD2. The CDR3 is 19 residues long. The trim removed 1 base at V and 2 bases at J, leaving 9 bases unmatched. Per the germline V gene, CDR1 is SGHVS and CDR2 is FQNEAQ. CDR3 sequence: CASSLGGLAGGQLQETQYF. DNA for the CDR3: TGTGCCAGCAGCTTAGGCGGACTAGCGGGAGGCCAACTACAAGAGACCCAGTACTTC.

V gene TRBV5-5 combines with J gene TRBJ1-2, with D possibly TRBD1 on 6 matching bases. The length of the CDR3 is 13 residues. Germline V CDR1 and CDR2: SGHKS, YYEKEE (reference sequence). V was trimmed by 4 bases and J by 2 bases, leaving 9 bases between them. The CDR3 nucleotides are TGTGCCAGCAGCCCGGGGGCCAACTATGGCTACACCTTC. It codes for CASSPGANYGYTF.

The chain has TRBV4-1 and TRBJ1-1; D is possibly TRBD1 (5 bases). V gave up 1 base and J gave up 4 bases, with 10 bases separating them. Germline values: CDR1 MGHRA, CDR2 YSYEKL. This CDR3 contains 14 residues. CDR3 sequence: CASSQAGAGTEAFF. CDR3 DNA: TGCGCCAGCAGCCAAGCCGGGGCTGGCACTGAAGCTTTCTTT.

The V call is TRBV10-3, the J call TRBJ2-1, with 13 bases matching TRBD2. Looked up from germline, CDR1 is ENHRY and CDR2 is SYGVKD. The CDR3 sequence is 15 residues long. The V gene end was trimmed by 8 bases and the J gene end by 7 bases; junction bases not matched to a gene: 8. The CDR3 loop is CAIGTSGRASNEQFF. The CDR3, as DNA: TGTGCCATCGGAACTAGCGGGAGGGCTAGTAATGAGCAGTTCTTC.

The chain couples TRBV6-5 to TRBJ1-3; possible D gene TRBD1, 5 bases. CDR1 and CDR2 (germline): MNHEY, SVGAGI. The CDR3 extends over 13 amino acids. This CDR3 is CGTGPGSGNTIYF. CDR3 nucleotide sequence: TGTGGCACAGGTCCAGGCTCTGGAAACACCATATATTTT.

This chain connects TRBV4-2 to TRBJ1-1; D gene unclear. The CDR3 totals 14 residues. Germline V CDR1 and CDR2: LGHNA, YNFKEQ. V was shortened by 2 bases and J by 0 bases, with 7 bases between the two germline ends. Here the CDR3 reads CASSQWRMNTEAFF. The CDR3 DNA follows: TGTGCCAGCAGCCAATGGAGGATGAACACTGAAGCTTTCTTT.

V gene TRBV7-3 combines with J gene TRBJ2-3, with 9 bases matching TRBD2. The CDR3 has 17 residues. V dropped 3 bases and J dropped 10; count of bases not matched to a gene: 17. Germline CDR1 is SGHTA and CDR2 is FQGTGA. The CDR3 DNA is TGTGCCAGCAGCTTCACGAGCGGGAGGTACCCCTTGGCTTCGCAGTATTTT. As protein: CASSFTSGRYPLASQYF.

The chain uses TRBV27 and TRBJ2-3; D gene unclear. Germline V gives CDR1 MNHEY, CDR2 SMNVEV (reference sequence). The length of the CDR3 is 14 residues. V was cut by 5 bases and J by 3 bases, with 12 bases left in between. The CDR3 DNA follows: TGTGCCAGCAGTGTCTTGGCCGAAACAGATACGCAGTATTTT. It is translated as CASSVLAETDTQYF.

The chain recombines TRBV5-1 with TRBJ1-1; perhaps TRBD1 as D (6 bases). CDR1 SGHRS and CDR2 YFSETQ come from the germline V gene. The length of the CDR3 is 14 residues. The V and J ends lost 6 bases and 5 bases respectively, with 17 bases between them. CDR3 coding DNA: TGCGCCAGCACTTCCCCAGGGGAAAAAACTGAAGCTTTCTTT. Translated, it gives CASTSPGEKTEAFF.

J is TRBJ1-1 and V is TRBV10-3; D is possibly TRBD1 (5 bases). CDR1 and CDR2 (germline): ENHRY, SYGVKD. CDR3 length: 13 residues. Deletions cut 6 bases from V and 1 base from J, with 9 bases between. For the CDR3, the DNA is TGTGCCATCAGCCGGGACTGGAACACTGAAGCTTTCTTT. This gives the protein CAISRDWNTEAFF.

V usage is TRBV7-9 and J usage is TRBJ1-1; D unresolved. Trimming stripped 2 bases from V and 8 bases from J, with 12 bases between. The CDR3 is made up of 13 amino acids. Germline V gene lookup returns CDR1 SEHNR and CDR2 FQNEAQ (reference sequence). The CDR3 DNA is TGTGCCAGCAGCTTATCTGGAGGCGCAGAAGCTTTCTTT. It codes for CASSLSGGAEAFF.

The DNA for the CDR3 is TGTGCCAGCAGCTTAGGGCACAGGGGCTACGAGCAGTACTTC. This gives the protein CASSLGHRGYEQYF. V and J are TRBV7-6 and TRBJ2-7; 7 bases align to TRBD1. CDR1 and CDR2 from the germline V gene are SGHVS and FNYEAQ. CDR3 length: 14 amino acids. The V segment lost 1 base and the J segment 3 bases; nucleotides outside the gene matches: 3. Supplemented by reference TRBV7-6 and TRBJ2-7, the full variable domain reads GAGVSQSPRYKVTKRGQDVALRCDPISGHVSLYWYRQALGQGPEFLTYFNYEAQQDKSGLPNDRFSAERPEGSISTLTIQRTEQRDSAMYRCASSLGHRGYEQYFGPGTRLTVT.

This chain uses TRBV9 with TRBJ2-3; D not certain. Germline V gene data show CDR1 as SGDLS and CDR2 as YYNGEE. This CDR3 spans 17 amino acids. V gave up 0 bases and J gave up 6 bases, with 20 bases separating them. CDR3 nucleotides: TGTGCCAGCAGCGTAGATTCCCCCGGGCTCGTTTTGGATACGCAGTATTTT. It specifies CASSVDSPGLVLDTQYF.

The rearrangement joins TRBV28 to TRBJ1-6, with TRBD1 as a possible D gene (6 bases). The CDR3 has 16 amino acids. Trimming took off 4 bases at V and 5 bases at J, with 15 bases between the two ends. Looked up from germline, CDR1 is MDHEN and CDR2 is SYDVKM. CDR3 residues: CASSYPGQSNNSPLHF. CDR3 DNA: TGTGCCAGCAGTTACCCCGGACAGAGCAATAATTCACCCCTCCACTTT.

This clone was detected only once. The chain joins TRBV19 to TRBJ2-4; weak D call: TRBD2 (6 bases). The CDR3 has 15 residues. V gave up 4 bases and J gave up 3 bases, with 13 bases separating them. CDR1 and CDR2 (germline): LNHDA, SQIVND (reference sequence). CDR3 sequence: CASSNNRGGKNIQYF. CDR3 bases: TGTGCCAGTAGTAACAATAGGGGAGGCAAAAACATTCAGTACTTC.

The gene calls are TRBV27 and TRBJ2-7; no reliable D call. Germline values: CDR1 MNHEY, CDR2 SMNVEV (reference sequence). The V and J ends lost 2 bases and 5 bases respectively, with 13 bases between them. This CDR3 is 14 amino acids long. CDR3 sequence reads: CASSLSTLGNEQYF. CDR3 DNA: TGTGCCAGCAGTTTAAGTACCCTCGGAAACGAGCAGTACTTC.

This chain uses TRBV19 with TRBJ1-1, with 10 bases matching TRBD1. The CDR3 covers 15 residues. Per germline, CDR1 LNHDA and CDR2 SQIVND (reference sequence). V lost 6 bases to trimming and J lost 5 bases; unmatched junction nucleotides: 9. This CDR3 reads CASRPGPGQGTEAFF. CDR3 bases: TGTGCCAGTAGACCCGGACCGGGACAGGGGACTGAAGCTTTCTTT.

The chain carries TRBV6-5 and TRBJ2-7; D uncertain. Trimming cost V 2 bases and J 2 bases, with 10 bases left between them. CDR1 and CDR2 (germline): MNHEY, SVGAGI. This CDR3 comprises 14 residues. The CDR3 nucleotides are TGTGCCAGCAGTTACGGCAGGAGCCCCTACGAGCAGTACTTC. Encoded protein: CASSYGRSPYEQYF.

The DNA of the CDR3 is TGTGCCAGCAGTTTATCTGACCCCGCGCGTGAGCAGTACTTC. This gives the protein CASSLSDPAREQYF. The rearrangement links TRBV27 to TRBJ2-7, with D unclear. Trimming removed 0 bases at V and 7 bases at J, with 13 bases between. The CDR3 sequence is 14 residues long. The germline V gene encodes CDR1 MNHEY and CDR2 SMNVEV (reference sequence).

The chain recombines TRBV6-4 with TRBJ2-1, with D unclear. This CDR3 contains 10 residues. The germline gives CDR1 MRHNA, CDR2 SNTAGT. The V and J ends lost 7 bases and 5 bases respectively, with 3 bases between them. CDR3 region: CASKNNEQFF. The CDR3 DNA follows: TGTGCCAGCAAGAACAATGAGCAGTTCTTC.